A single sample is the source of the 20 T cell receptor beta chains below, sequenced in a study of control samples from healthy donors and cancer patients. Some clones are missing from TCRdb's copy, which holds only in-frame ones; the method was immunoSEQ multiplex PCR. The repertoire consists of 110,000 or so clones, with 85% to 90% occurring once and the leading ten covering under 20%. Sequencing was carried out using blood. The receptors were gathered from a woman between 50 and 59 years old in good health.

This clone was seen just once. This rearrangement joins TRBV12-3 or TRBV12-4 to TRBJ2-2; D uncertain. Between the trimmed V and J ends, which lost 7 bases and 6 bases, there was a span of 9 bases. The CDR3 is made up of 12 amino acids. The CDR3, as DNA: TGTGCCAGCACGTCCGGCCCCGGGGAGCTGTTTTTT. Translated, it gives CASTSGPGELFF.

The chain joins TRBV9 to TRBJ2-5, with 12 bases fitting TRBD2. The CDR3 covers 16 residues. V shed 4 bases, J shed 1 base, and the junction held 5 bases outside the gene matches. Per the germline V gene, CDR1 is SGDLS and CDR2 is YYNGEE. DNA of the CDR3: TGTGCCAGCAGCCGAGGACTAGCGGGGAGCCAAGAGACCCAGTACTTC. This sequence encodes CASSRGLAGSQETQYF.

This chain links TRBV7-9 with TRBJ2-5; 8 nucleotides agree with TRBD1. Germline V gives CDR1 SEHNR, CDR2 FQNEAQ (reference sequence). V lost 5 bases to trimming and J lost 5 bases; unmatched junction nucleotides: 7. CDR3 length: 14 amino acids. CDR3 DNA: TGTGCCAGCAGCGCCAGGACAGGGTGGGAGACCCAGTACTTC. This sequence encodes CASSARTGWETQYF.

This chain connects TRBV4-1 to TRBJ2-1; 7 bases fit TRBD2. The V gene end was trimmed by 4 bases and the J gene end by 6 bases; junction bases not matched to a gene: 9. This CDR3 comprises 15 residues. Germline V CDR1 and CDR2: MGHRA, YSYEKL. The DNA of the CDR3 is TGCGCCAGCAGCCTCTCTCGGGGCGGGAGCAATGAGCAGTTCTTC. This translates into CASSLSRGGSNEQFF.

The chain has TRBV24-1 and TRBJ2-1; D not resolved. V was pared by 4 bases and J by 5 bases, with 17 bases between. The CDR3 covers 16 residues. The V gene's germline CDR1 is KGHDR and CDR2 SFDVKD. DNA for the CDR3: TGTGCCACCAGTGACACCGAAGGGAAATCTGACAATGAGCAGTTCTTC. Translated: CATSDTEGKSDNEQFF.

The chain has TRBV30 and TRBJ2-1, with 7 bases lining up with TRBD2. J gave up 0 bases and V 2 bases, and 1 base lay outside the gene matches. In germline, CDR1 is GTSNPN, CDR2 SVGIG (reference sequence). The CDR3 extends over 14 amino acids. CDR3 nucleotide sequence: TGTGCCTGGAGTCGGACTAGCTCCTACAATGAGCAGTTCTTC. It translates to CAWSRTSSYNEQFF. Looking up the rest from reference TRBV30 and TRBJ2-1 gives the full variable domain: SQTIHQWPATLVQPVGSPLSLECTVEGTSNPNLYWYRQAAGRGLQLLFYSVGIGQISSEVPQNLSASRPQDRQFILSSKKLLLSDSGFYLCAWSRTSSYNEQFFGPGTRLTVL.

This chain connects TRBV15 to TRBJ2-1; TRBD2 matches at 8 bases. Trimming took 4 bases from V and 4 from J; bases not matched to a gene: 6. Looked up from germline, CDR1 is LNHNV and CDR2 is YYDKDF (reference sequence). This CDR3 contains 15 residues. The CDR3 DNA sequence: TGTGCCACCAGCAACTCTCGCGGGGGGTACAATGAGCAGTTCTTC. Its protein product is CATSNSRGGYNEQFF.

V usage is TRBV6-5 and J usage is TRBJ1-1; D call uncertain. CDR3 length equals 15 residues. V was shortened by 0 bases and J by 2 bases, with 10 bases between the two germline ends. Germline lookup yields CDR1 MNHEY and CDR2 SVGAGI. The CDR3 nucleotides read TGTGCCAGCAGTTACTCGCCGGGTACCAACACTGAAGCTTTCTTT. This translates into CASSYSPGTNTEAFF.

The chain uses TRBV28 and TRBJ1-2; 12 bases match TRBD1. Germline CDR1 is MDHEN and CDR2 is SYDVKM. The CDR3 length is 14 residues. V gave up 9 bases and J gave up 3 bases; unmatched junction bases: 5. CDR3 DNA sequence: TGTGCCAGTTGGGACAGGGGGCTCGACTATGGCTACACCTTC. This codes for CASWDRGLDYGYTF.

The genes are TRBV6-2 or TRBV6-3 and TRBJ2-7; TRBD2 matches at 9 bases. J lost 9 bases, V lost 5 bases, and 5 bases had no gene match. The V gene's germline CDR1 is MNHEY and CDR2 SVGEGT. The CDR3 is 12 amino acids. DNA for the CDR3: TGTGCCAGCAGTCCGGGACTAGCTCGGCAGTACGTC. Protein product: CASSPGLARQYV.

The chain is built from TRBV27 and TRBJ2-5, with TRBD1 as a possible D gene (5 bases). Germline-derived CDR1 and CDR2 are MNHEY and SMNVEV (reference sequence). This CDR3 contains 16 residues. V was cut by 0 bases and J by 6 bases, with 17 bases left in between. CDR3 amino acids: CASSLSISRALQTQYF. The CDR3 bases are TGTGCCAGCAGTTTATCGATTTCCAGGGCCCTTCAGACCCAGTACTTC.

This clone was recorded once. The CDR3 DNA is TGTGCCAGCAGCCAGGCCAGAGAGCAGTACTTC. Amino acids: CASSQAREQYF. This rearrangement joins TRBV3-1 (or the pseudogene TRBV3-2) to TRBJ2-7, with D unresolved. This CDR3 spans 11 amino acids. Germline V gives CDR1 LGHDT, CDR2 YNNKEL (reference sequence). With 3 bases removed from V and 7 bases from J, the gap between germline ends came to 7 bases.

This chain uses TRBV5-1 with TRBJ1-5; D not resolved. Germline lookup yields CDR1 SGHRS and CDR2 YFSETQ. The CDR3 has 15 residues. The V and J ends lost 0 bases and 6 bases respectively, with 13 bases between them. CDR3 DNA: TGCGCCAGCAGCTTGGACGGGTCGATGGGTCAGCCCCAGCATTTT. The encoded protein is CASSLDGSMGQPQHF.

The CDR3 region is CASTRANTGELFF. The DNA of the CDR3 is TGTGCCAGCACACGGGCGAACACCGGGGAGCTGTTTTTT. The V gene is TRBV7-3, the J gene TRBJ2-2; D is unresolved. The CDR3 has 13 residues. Germline-derived CDR1 and CDR2 are SGHTA and FQGTGA. V lost 7 bases and J 0 bases, leaving 6 bases between the germline ends.

V gene TRBV4-1 combines with J gene TRBJ1-1; the D gene is possibly TRBD1 (6 bases). This CDR3 region has 16 residues. The germline V gene has CDR1 MGHRA and CDR2 YSYEKL. V lost 0 bases, J lost 0 bases, and 11 bases lay in between. CDR3 sequence reads: CASSQDRGGMNTEAFF. The CDR3, as DNA: TGCGCCAGCAGCCAAGATCGAGGGGGAATGAACACTGAAGCTTTCTTT.

There are many counts of this clone. J is TRBJ1-6 and V is TRBV20-1; the D gene is possibly TRBD1 (6 bases). This CDR3 is built from 14 residues. Trimming took off 3 bases at V and 5 bases at J, with 11 bases between the two ends. CDR1 is DFQATT and CDR2 is SNEGSKA in the germline V gene (reference sequence). Written as DNA, the CDR3 is TGCAGTGCTAGTCAACAGGGCCATAATTCACCCCTCCACTTT. Its protein is CSASQQGHNSPLHF.

V gene TRBV4-1 combines with J gene TRBJ2-3; D is uncertain. CDR1 is MGHRA, CDR2 YSYEKL, per germline. V was shortened by 1 base and J by 0 bases, with 8 bases between the two germline ends. The CDR3 totals 15 residues. CDR3 sequence (DNA): TGCGCCAGCAGCCAAGTTACCCTTAGCACAGATACGCAGTATTTT. Translation: CASSQVTLSTDTQYF.

The V call is TRBV7-9, the J call TRBJ1-4, with no clear D. CDR3 length equals 14 residues. Trimming cost V 9 bases and J 12 bases, with 23 bases left between them. Germline lookup yields CDR1 SEHNR and CDR2 FQNEAQ (reference sequence). The CDR3 here is CASHTGPRDWELFF. CDR3 in DNA: TGTGCCAGTCATACCGGGCCCCGGGATTGGGAACTGTTTTTT.

The V call is TRBV7-2, the J call TRBJ1-3; no clear D. The V gene's germline CDR1 is SGHTA and CDR2 FQGNSA. The CDR3 length is 14 residues. Deletions cut 6 bases from V and 0 bases from J, with 9 bases between. The CDR3 reads CASRSQNSGNTIYF. CDR3 nucleotides: TGTGCCAGCAGGTCACAGAACTCTGGAAACACCATATATTTT.

The rearrangement uses TRBV6-2 or TRBV6-3 and TRBJ1-3; D gene ambiguous. The CDR3 is 15 amino acids. Looked up from germline, CDR1 is MNHEY and CDR2 is SVGEGT. The V end lost 6 bases, the J end lost 0 bases, and 12 bases lay between the germline ends. The DNA for the CDR3 is TGTGCCAGCAGCCTCCCGCCCAGCTCTGGAAACACCATATATTTT. Translated: CASSLPPSSGNTIYF.